The rows below give T cell receptor beta chains drawn from one sample of a study of CD8+ T cells in alopecia areata. The repertoire was sequenced with immunoSEQ multiplex PCR; TCRdb's copy has only in-frame clones and lacks some. This sample has some 190,000 clones, with roughly 60% found just once. The material was CD4+ T cells sorted from blood, obtained at week 24, from a patient treated with tofacitinib. Receptor source: a human donor with alopecia areata. Each CDR3 is given with its conserved first and last residue. The order of the fields is J gene, V gene, clone size, D gene, CDR3 protein, CDR3 DNA. D genes are given only for firm matches. The size entry is marked missing in some rows and otherwise reads once, few, many or a size class.

J gene: TRBJ2-7; V gene: TRBV6-6; clone size: few; D gene: .; CDR3 protein: CASSLIRGPYEQYF; CDR3 DNA: TGTGCCAGCAGCCTCATCAGGGGTCCCTACGAGCAGTACTTC
J gene: TRBJ1-1; V gene: TRBV2; clone size: .; D gene: .; CDR3 protein: CASSRDLEAFF; CDR3 DNA: TGTGCCAGCAGTCGTGACTTGGAAGCTTTCTTT
J gene: TRBJ2-7; V gene: TRBV7-2; clone size: once; D gene: TRBD1; CDR3 protein: CASSLTTGNYEQYF; CDR3 DNA: TGTGCCAGCAGCCTTACGACAGGGAACTACGAGCAGTACTTC
J gene: TRBJ2-7; V gene: TRBV7-2; clone size: .; D gene: .; CDR3 protein: CASSPGLQTYEQYF; CDR3 DNA: TGTGCCAGCAGCCCGGGACTGCAAACCTACGAGCAGTACTTC
J gene: TRBJ2-4; V gene: TRBV18; clone size: .; D gene: .; CDR3 protein: CASSPDRTAKNIQYF; CDR3 DNA: TGTGCCAGCTCACCCGACAGGACGGCCAAAAACATTCAGTACTTC
J gene: TRBJ2-7; V gene: TRBV15; clone size: .; D gene: TRBD2; CDR3 protein: CATSRDRGGDEQYF; CDR3 DNA: TGTGCCACCAGCAGAGACCGGGGAGGGGACGAGCAGTACTTC
J gene: TRBJ2-7; V gene: TRBV27; clone size: .; D gene: TRBD2; CDR3 protein: CASSPESTSGSSYEQYF; CDR3 DNA: TGTGCCAGCAGTCCCGAATCGACTAGCGGAAGCTCCTACGAGCAGTACTTC
J gene: TRBJ1-2; V gene: TRBV25-1; clone size: .; D gene: .; CDR3 protein: CASSESRRDAGYTF; CDR3 DNA: TGTGCCAGCAGTGAGAGTCGGCGGGACGCTGGCTACACCTTC
J gene: TRBJ1-1; V gene: TRBV19; clone size: few; D gene: .; CDR3 protein: CASSIDLERPTEAFF; CDR3 DNA: TGTGCCAGTAGTATAGATCTTGAGAGGCCCACTGAAGCTTTCTTT
J gene: TRBJ2-1; V gene: TRBV4-3; clone size: .; D gene: .; CDR3 protein: CASSQDLRAGMDKQFF; CDR3 DNA: TGCGCCAGCAGCCAAGACCTAAGGGCGGGTATGGATAAGCAGTTCTTC
J gene: TRBJ2-7; V gene: TRBV28; clone size: .; D gene: .; CDR3 protein: CASSSPTSYEQYF; CDR3 DNA: TGTGCCAGCAGTTCACCTACCTCCTACGAGCAGTACTTC
J gene: TRBJ2-3; V gene: TRBV15; clone size: .; D gene: .; CDR3 protein: CATSLDPTDTQYF; CDR3 DNA: TGTGCCACCAGCCTCGACCCCACAGATACGCAGTATTTT
J gene: TRBJ2-7; V gene: TRBV29-1; clone size: .; D gene: TRBD2; CDR3 protein: CSAAVAGAYEQYF; CDR3 DNA: TGCAGCGCAGCTGTAGCGGGGGCCTACGAGCAGTACTTC
J gene: TRBJ2-7; V gene: TRBV30; clone size: few; D gene: .; CDR3 protein: CAWSLEDSYEQYF; CDR3 DNA: TGTGCCTGGAGTCTCGAAGACAGCTACGAGCAGTACTTC
J gene: TRBJ1-1; V gene: TRBV29-1; clone size: once; D gene: .; CDR3 protein: CSVEDRQALTEAFF; CDR3 DNA: TGCAGCGTTGAAGACCGACAGGCTCTCACTGAAGCTTTCTTT
J gene: TRBJ1-1; V gene: TRBV30; clone size: once; D gene: TRBD1; CDR3 protein: CAWATGSEAFF; CDR3 DNA: TGTGCCTGGGCGACAGGGTCTGAAGCTTTCTTT
J gene: TRBJ1-5; V gene: TRBV29-1; clone size: .; D gene: TRBD1; CDR3 protein: CSALQGLGQPQHF; CDR3 DNA: TGCAGCGCCCTACAGGGGTTGGGTCAGCCCCAGCATTTT
J gene: TRBJ1-6; V gene: TRBV5-6; clone size: .; D gene: TRBD1; CDR3 protein: CASSLGQGRSPLHF; CDR3 DNA: TGTGCCAGCAGCTTGGGACAGGGGCGCTCACCCCTCCACTTT
J gene: TRBJ2-1; V gene: TRBV6-5; clone size: .; D gene: TRBD1; CDR3 protein: CASSYAQGVVNEQFF; CDR3 DNA: TGTGCCAGCAGTTACGCACAGGGGGTCGTAAATGAGCAGTTCTTC
J gene: TRBJ1-2; V gene: TRBV29-1; clone size: .; D gene: .; CDR3 protein: CSVALGGNYGYTF; CDR3 DNA: TGCAGCGTTGCCCTTGGGGGTAACTATGGCTACACCTTC
J gene: TRBJ1-1; V gene: TRBV29-1; clone size: .; D gene: TRBD1; CDR3 protein: CSVGTGGNTEAFF; CDR3 DNA: TGCAGCGTTGGGACAGGGGGGAACACTGAAGCTTTCTTT
J gene: TRBJ2-6; V gene: TRBV5-6; clone size: many; D gene: .; CDR3 protein: CASSFQSPGANVLTF; CDR3 DNA: TGTGCCAGCAGCTTTCAAAGTCCTGGGGCCAACGTCCTGACTTTC
J gene: TRBJ2-6; V gene: TRBV10-3; clone size: .; D gene: .; CDR3 protein: CAISEPPLLSGANVLTF; CDR3 DNA: TGTGCCATCAGTGAGCCTCCTCTGTTATCTGGGGCCAACGTCCTGACTTTC
J gene: TRBJ1-2; V gene: TRBV27; clone size: few; D gene: TRBD1; CDR3 protein: CASSLLTGADGYTF; CDR3 DNA: TGTGCCAGCAGTTTACTTACAGGGGCGGATGGCTACACCTTC
J gene: TRBJ2-1; V gene: TRBV30; clone size: .; D gene: .; CDR3 protein: CAWSVSRVVPFEQFF; CDR3 DNA: TGTGCCTGGAGTGTTTCGCGAGTAGTCCCTTTTGAGCAGTTCTTC
J gene: TRBJ1-5; V gene: TRBV7-8; clone size: .; D gene: TRBD1; CDR3 protein: CASSALPGQGSQPQHF; CDR3 DNA: TGTGCCAGCAGCGCCTTACCGGGACAGGGTAGTCAGCCCCAGCATTTT
J gene: TRBJ2-3; V gene: TRBV13; clone size: .; D gene: .; CDR3 protein: CASSSYTLGGTQYF; CDR3 DNA: TGTGCCAGCAGCTCGTACACCCTCGGGGGTACGCAGTATTTT
J gene: TRBJ2-6; V gene: TRBV14; clone size: once; D gene: .; CDR3 protein: CASSQGGGPGANVLTF; CDR3 DNA: TGTGCCAGCAGCCAAGGGGGGGGGCCAGGGGCCAACGTCCTGACTTTC
J gene: TRBJ1-1; V gene: TRBV9; clone size: few; D gene: .; CDR3 protein: CASGGVRDTEAFF; CDR3 DNA: TGTGCCAGCGGGGGGGTAAGAGACACTGAAGCTTTCTTT
J gene: TRBJ2-5; V gene: TRBV29-1; clone size: .; D gene: .; CDR3 protein: CSVEEGKTQYF; CDR3 DNA: TGCAGCGTTGAAGAGGGGAAGACCCAGTACTTC
J gene: TRBJ1-1; V gene: TRBV25-1; clone size: .; D gene: .; CDR3 protein: CASSDGLAGPFF; CDR3 DNA: TGTGCCAGCAGTGATGGTTTGGCAGGTCCTTTTTTT
J gene: TRBJ2-7; V gene: TRBV29-1; clone size: .; D gene: TRBD1; CDR3 protein: CSVVPFRGRLNEQYF; CDR3 DNA: TGCAGCGTTGTCCCATTCAGGGGGCGCCTTAACGAGCAGTACTTC
J gene: TRBJ1-5; V gene: TRBV30; clone size: .; D gene: TRBD1; CDR3 protein: CAWSSGQGGQPQHF; CDR3 DNA: TGTGCCTGGAGTTCTGGACAGGGGGGACAGCCCCAGCATTTT
J gene: TRBJ2-7; V gene: TRBV5-1; clone size: .; D gene: .; CDR3 protein: CASSAQGGEQYF; CDR3 DNA: TGCGCCAGCTCGGCCCAGGGCGGCGAGCAGTACTTC
J gene: TRBJ2-3; V gene: TRBV29-1; clone size: .; D gene: .; CDR3 protein: CSVGGLVTDTQYF; CDR3 DNA: TGCAGCGTTGGGGGGTTAGTGACAGATACGCAGTATTTT
J gene: TRBJ2-2; V gene: TRBV6-6; clone size: .; D gene: .; CDR3 protein: CASSRGLYGELFF; CDR3 DNA: TGTGCCAGCAGTCGAGGGTTATATGGGGAGCTGTTTTTT
J gene: TRBJ2-2; V gene: TRBV27; clone size: few; D gene: TRBD1; CDR3 protein: CASSLQGANTGELFF; CDR3 DNA: TGTGCCAGCAGTCTACAGGGGGCGAACACCGGGGAGCTGTTTTTT
J gene: TRBJ1-2; V gene: TRBV5-1; clone size: few; D gene: .; CDR3 protein: CASSLGGREDYGYTF; CDR3 DNA: TGCGCCAGCAGCCTTGGAGGCAGGGAGGACTATGGCTACACCTTC
J gene: TRBJ2-1; V gene: TRBV29-1; clone size: .; D gene: .; CDR3 protein: CSASPLDNEQFF; CDR3 DNA: TGCAGCGCAAGCCCCTTAGACAATGAGCAGTTCTTC
J gene: TRBJ2-3; V gene: TRBV4-3; clone size: .; D gene: TRBD2; CDR3 protein: CASSQAPPRREESYTQYF; CDR3 DNA: TGCGCCAGCAGCCAAGCCCCCCCGCGGCGGGAGGAGTCGTATACGCAGTATTTT
J gene: TRBJ2-1; V gene: TRBV20-1; clone size: .; D gene: .; CDR3 protein: CSGQPGNEQFF; CDR3 DNA: TGCAGTGGTCAGCCTGGGAATGAGCAGTTCTTC
J gene: TRBJ1-6; V gene: TRBV9; clone size: once; D gene: .; CDR3 protein: CASSVVGTSDSPLHF; CDR3 DNA: TGTGCCAGCAGCGTAGTGGGGACATCTGATTCACCCCTCCACTTT
J gene: TRBJ1-2; V gene: TRBV29-1; clone size: .; D gene: .; CDR3 protein: CSVSFGDGYTF; CDR3 DNA: TGCAGCGTCTCTTTCGGAGATGGCTACACCTTC
J gene: TRBJ1-1; V gene: TRBV18; clone size: .; D gene: .; CDR3 protein: CASSPGVFAFF; CDR3 DNA: TGTGCCAGCTCACCCGGAGTTTTCGCTTTCTTT
J gene: TRBJ1-1; V gene: TRBV4-3; clone size: .; D gene: .; CDR3 protein: CASSLRGGNTEAFF; CDR3 DNA: TGCGCCAGCAGCTTGAGGGGCGGGAACACTGAAGCTTTCTTT
J gene: TRBJ2-7; V gene: TRBV25-1; clone size: .; D gene: .; CDR3 protein: CASSRSGTTSYEQYF; CDR3 DNA: TGTGCCAGCAGCCGGAGCGGTACAACCTCCTACGAGCAGTACTTC
J gene: TRBJ2-2; V gene: TRBV7-2; clone size: few; D gene: .; CDR3 protein: CASSRRGKTGELFF; CDR3 DNA: TGTGCCAGCAGCCGGAGGGGTAAAACCGGGGAGCTGTTTTTT
J gene: TRBJ1-4; V gene: TRBV29-1; clone size: .; D gene: .; CDR3 protein: CSVVLGEKLFF; CDR3 DNA: TGCAGCGTTGTCCTCGGAGAAAAACTGTTTTTT
J gene: TRBJ2-3; V gene: TRBV10-3; clone size: few; D gene: .; CDR3 protein: CAISASLDTQYF; CDR3 DNA: TGTGCCATCAGCGCCTCACTGGATACGCAGTATTTT
J gene: TRBJ1-4; V gene: TRBV4-3; clone size: .; D gene: .; CDR3 protein: CASSQDVGAAGEKLFF; CDR3 DNA: TGCGCCAGCAGCCAAGATGTTGGGGCGGCTGGTGAAAAACTGTTTTTT
J gene: TRBJ2-5; V gene: TRBV29-1; clone size: .; D gene: .; CDR3 protein: CSSGQQETQYF; CDR3 DNA: TGCAGCTCCGGACAGCAAGAGACCCAGTACTTC
J gene: TRBJ1-1; V gene: TRBV5-6; clone size: few; D gene: .; CDR3 protein: CASSSARRTEAFF; CDR3 DNA: TGTGCCAGCAGCTCCGCCCGGAGAACTGAAGCTTTCTTT